The next 25 T cell receptor beta chains were all read from a single sample in a study of cytomegalovirus exposure and HLA in healthy donors. The PCR made use of 60 Vbeta and 13 Jbeta primers. The method was immunoSEQ multiplex PCR; TCRdb's version includes in-frame clones alone and lacks a portion of them. The table records roughly 98,000 clones, 65% to 85% of them present only once. Material: PBMCs. These receptors originate from a middle-aged man in good health and CMV-seronegative.

The chain links TRBV7-9 to TRBJ2-5; D is possibly TRBD1 (6 bases). Germline assignment: CDR1 SEHNR and CDR2 FQNEAQ (reference sequence). V lost 5 bases and J lost 7, with 11 bases in between. The length of the CDR3 is 12 residues. The CDR3, as DNA: TGTGCCAGCAGCCCATCACAGGGGACCCAGTACTTC. It specifies CASSPSQGTQYF.

The V gene is TRBV6-6, the J gene TRBJ1-2; 7 bases match TRBD1. The CDR3 covers 12 residues. V lost 10 bases and J lost 6; bases outside the gene matches: 8. Germline V lookup: CDR1 MNHNY, CDR2 SVGAGI (reference sequence). CDR3 in DNA: TGTGCCATCTATACCACAGGGGATGGCTACACCTTC. Residues: CAIYTTGDGYTF.

The CDR3 region has the DNA TGTGCCAGTATCCCACTAGCGGGGGGACGAGAAATAAGCACAGATACGCAGTATTTT. Translated: CASIPLAGGREISTDTQYF. The V gene is TRBV19, the J gene TRBJ2-3, with 12 bases that match TRBD2. Germline trimming cut 7 bases from V and 0 bases from J; bases unmatched to any gene: 14. Germline loops: CDR1 LNHDA, CDR2 SQIVND (reference sequence). The CDR3 consists of 19 residues.

CDR3 DNA sequence: TGTGCCAGCAGTATAGCGGGGGGGCAAGAGACCCAGTACTTC. It encodes CASSIAGGQETQYF. The chain uses TRBV2 and TRBJ2-5, with 11 bases matching TRBD2. The CDR3 consists of 14 residues. Looked up from germline, CDR1 is SNHLY and CDR2 is FYNNEI. V lost 5 bases to trimming and J lost 2 bases; unmatched junction nucleotides: 1. The variable domain in full, completed from reference TRBV2 and TRBJ2-5, reads EPEVTQTPSHQVTQMGQEVILRCVPISNHLYFYWYRQILGQKVEFLVSFYNNEISEKSEIFDDQFSVERPDGSNFTLKIRSTKLEDSAMYFCASSIAGGQETQYFGPGTRLLVL.

CDR3: CASSQGSGGYEQYF. The CDR3 region has the DNA TGTGCCAGCAGCCAAGGGTCAGGGGGCTACGAGCAGTACTTC. The J gene is TRBJ2-7, the V gene TRBV4-2; 7 bases align to TRBD1. Germline loops: CDR1 LGHNA, CDR2 YNFKEQ. Trimming removed 1 base from V and 3 bases from J; junction bases left unmatched: 3. CDR3 length: 14 amino acids.

There are a few counts of this clone. The rearrangement joins TRBV28 to TRBJ1-4, with TRBD1 identical over 9 bases. With V trimmed by 6 bases and J by 6 bases, 23 bases remained unmatched. Germline CDR1 reads MDHEN; CDR2 reads SYDVKM. The CDR3 has 20 residues. The CDR3 nucleotides are TGTGCCAGCAGGCAAAGAACCGGGACAGGGAGGACTCAATGGGATGAAAAACTGTTTTTT. It is translated as CASRQRTGTGRTQWDEKLFF.

For this clone: Distinct nucleotide sequences in the sample also encode this CDR3. The chain has TRBV18 and TRBJ1-1; the match to TRBD1 covers 7 bases. V trimming: 2 bases; J trimming: 4 bases; junction bases outside the gene matches: 4. Germline V gene data show CDR1 as KGHSH and CDR2 as LQKENI. CDR3 length: 14 residues. Here the CDR3 reads CASSPAGGGTEAFF. The CDR3 nucleotides are TGTGCCAGCTCACCAGCAGGGGGAGGCACTGAAGCTTTCTTT.

The chain uses TRBV7-8 and TRBJ2-7; weak D call: TRBD2 (5 bases). CDR3 size: 15 residues. Per the germline V gene, CDR1 is SGHVS and CDR2 is FQNEAQ. With 1 base removed from V and 1 base from J, the gap between germline ends came to 11 bases. The chain's CDR3 is CASSLESGGSYEQYF. In DNA form, the CDR3 reads TGTGCCAGCAGCTTAGAGTCCGGCGGGTCCTACGAGCAGTACTTC.

J is TRBJ1-4 and V is TRBV5-6; D call uncertain. The V end lost 0 bases, the J end lost 7 bases, and 13 bases lay between the germline ends. The CDR3 contains 15 residues. The germline V gene has CDR1 SGHDT and CDR2 YYEEEE. This chain's CDR3 is CASSLDGGLSEKLFF. Written as DNA, the CDR3 is TGTGCCAGCAGCTTGGATGGAGGGTTGAGTGAAAAACTGTTTTTT.

V and J are TRBV19 and TRBJ1-1; D is perhaps TRBD1 (5 bases). V shed 1 base and J shed 1 base, with 19 bases lying between them. The germline CDR1 and CDR2 sequences are LNHDA and SQIVND (reference sequence). The CDR3 runs 18 residues. The CDR3 is CASSIVRSGGGSNTEAFF. For the CDR3, the DNA is TGTGCCAGTAGTATAGTTCGTTCGGGGGGGGGATCGAACACTGAAGCTTTCTTT.

The chain combines TRBV9 with TRBJ1-4; D not certain. Trimming left V 4 bases short and J 7 bases short, with 11 bases between. The CDR3 has 13 residues. In germline, CDR1 is SGDLS, CDR2 YYNGEE. CDR3 residues: CASSRGGSEKLFF. CDR3 nucleotide sequence: TGTGCCAGCAGCCGAGGTGGGAGTGAAAAACTGTTTTTT.

The count of this clone is one. The chain links TRBV6-4 to TRBJ2-3; no firm D call. Trimming took 3 bases from V and 0 from J, leaving 10 bases between them. Germline V gives CDR1 MRHNA, CDR2 SNTAGT. The CDR3 contains 15 residues. CDR3 bases: TGTGCCAGCAGTGAAAGCCCCGCTAGCACAGATACGCAGTATTTT. Its protein is CASSESPASTDTQYF.

The CDR3 nucleotides are TGTGCCAGCGTTCTAGGCCGTAATTACAATCAGCCCCAGCATTTT. Translated: CASVLGRNYNQPQHF. The chain uses TRBV2 and TRBJ1-5; D ambiguous. There are 15 residues in the CDR3. V was trimmed by 8 bases and J by 3 bases, leaving 17 bases between them. Germline-derived CDR1 and CDR2 are SNHLY and FYNNEI.

CDR3 in amino acids: CSVEAGGPSYNEQFF. The DNA for the CDR3 is TGCAGCGTTGAAGCGGGTGGCCCATCCTACAATGAGCAGTTCTTC. V is TRBV29-1 and J is TRBJ2-1; D not resolved. The CDR3 is 15 residues long. Trimming took off 1 base at V and 1 base at J, with 11 bases between the two ends. Germline CDR1 is SQVTM and CDR2 is ANQGSEA.

The chain employs TRBV28 and TRBJ1-2, with 12 positions matching TRBD1. The CDR3 sequence is 16 residues long. The J segment lost 3 bases and the V segment lost 8 bases, leaving 10 bases of the junction unmatched. CDR1 and CDR2 from the germline V gene are MDHEN and SYDVKM. The CDR3 nucleotides are TGTGCCAGCCGCACTCCGGGACAGGGGGCCCACTATGGCTACACCTTC. It codes for CASRTPGQGAHYGYTF.

In DNA, the CDR3 is TGTGCCTGGAACAGGGACGTGGGCACTGAAGCTTTCTTT. Amino acid sequence: CAWNRDVGTEAFF. V usage is TRBV30 and J usage is TRBJ1-1; a possible D gene is TRBD1 (6 bases). This CDR3 is 13 amino acids long. Germline values: CDR1 GTSNPN, CDR2 SVGIG (reference sequence). The ends were cut back, 4 bases at V and 4 bases at J, with 13 bases in the middle.

This chain connects TRBV23-1 to TRBJ2-5, with D perhaps TRBD1 (5 bases). TRBV23-1 is given ORF status, its function remaining uncertain. The germline V and J ends were trimmed by 2 bases and 0 bases, with 10 bases remaining between them. The CDR3 contains 15 residues. CDR3 sequence: CASSQRQQYQETQYF. The CDR3 DNA is TGCGCCAGCAGTCAAAGACAGCAGTACCAAGAGACCCAGTACTTC.

This clone turned up a few times. The rearrangement uses TRBV7-9 and TRBJ1-4; D remains unclear. V lost 5 bases and J lost 3, with 7 bases in between. Germline lookup yields CDR1 SEHNR and CDR2 FQNEAQ (reference sequence). This CDR3 has 13 residues. The CDR3 coding sequence is TGTGCCAGCAGCCGGGGAGCTAATGAAAAACTGTTTTTT. It specifies CASSRGANEKLFF.

This clone is labeled medium-sized. V is TRBV7-9 and J is TRBJ2-5; TRBD2 might be the D (6 bases). The CDR3 length is 15 residues. Germline V gene lookup returns CDR1 SEHNR and CDR2 FQNEAQ (reference sequence). Trimming removed 5 bases at V and 3 bases at J, with 16 bases between. CDR3 sequence: CASSDTETRKETQYF. CDR3 sequence (DNA): TGTGCCAGCAGCGATACCGAGACTAGAAAAGAGACCCAGTACTTC. Using reference TRBV7-9 and TRBJ2-5 for the parts outside the CDR3, the full variable domain is DTGVSQNPRHKITKRGQNVTFRCDPISEHNRLYWYRQTLGQGPEFLTYFQNEAQLEKSRLLSDRFSAERPKGSFSTLEIQRTEQGDSAMYLCASSDTETRKETQYFGPGTRLLVL.

The chain is built from TRBV15 and TRBJ2-7, with D possibly being TRBD2 (6 bases). The CDR3 is 14 amino acids. V gave up 5 bases and J gave up 2 bases, with 13 bases separating them. Germline V gene data show CDR1 as LNHNV and CDR2 as YYDKDF (reference sequence). The CDR3 spells CATSPSRTTYEQYF. CDR3 coding DNA: TGTGCCACCAGCCCAAGCAGGACTACCTACGAGCAGTACTTC. Using reference TRBV15 and TRBJ2-7 for the parts outside the CDR3, the full variable domain is DAMVIQNPRYQVTQFGKPVTLSCSQTLNHNVMYWYQQKSSQAPKLLFHYYDKDFNNEADTPDNFQSRRPNTSFCFLDIRSPGLGDTAMYLCATSPSRTTYEQYFGPGTRLTVT.

This sequence joins TRBV11-2 and TRBJ2-7; 10 nucleotides line up with TRBD2. This CDR3 region has 16 residues. Losses at the gene ends were 5 bases for V and 0 bases for J; bases not matched to a gene: 7. Germline V lookup: CDR1 SGHAT, CDR2 FQNNGV. The CDR3 region has the DNA TGTGCCAGCAGCGGGCTAGCGGGGGACTCCTCCTACGAGCAGTACTTC. Residues: CASSGLAGDSSYEQYF.

The chain combines TRBV7-3 with TRBJ2-6; 7 bases are a match to TRBD1. The germline gives CDR1 SGHTA, CDR2 FQGTGA. The CDR3 runs to 18 residues. V shed 5 bases and J 2 bases; nucleotides not matched to a gene: 12. This CDR3 is CASSRTQGMGTGANVLTF. CDR3 in DNA: TGTGCCAGCAGCCGAACACAGGGGATGGGGACTGGGGCCAACGTCCTGACTTTC.

The V and J genes are TRBV29-1 and TRBJ2-7; 9 nucleotides align to TRBD1. The CDR3 sequence is 12 residues long. V shed 6 bases and J 7 bases; nucleotides not matched to a gene: 7. CDR1 is SQVTM, CDR2 ANQGSEA, per germline. CDR3 DNA: TGCAGCGTAAATGGACAGGGGTTTGAGCAGTACTTC. Translation gives CSVNGQGFEQYF.

The gene calls are TRBV5-4 and TRBJ2-1, with D possibly matching TRBD1 (5 bases). Trimming shortened V by 0 bases and J by 9 bases, and 13 bases separated the two germline ends. Germline lookup yields CDR1 SGHNT and CDR2 YYREEE (reference sequence). This CDR3 region has 14 residues. DNA of the CDR3: TGTGCCAGCAGCTTGGTGGTTGGGCAGGGTGAGCAGTTCTTC. It encodes CASSLVVGQGEQFF.

The chain combines TRBV5-8 with TRBJ2-3; 14 nucleotides line up with TRBD2. This CDR3 is 18 amino acids long. V shed 4 bases and J 5 bases; nucleotides not matched to a gene: 12. CDR1 is SGHTS and CDR2 is YDEGEE in the germline V gene. This CDR3 is CASSPRGTSGGRGDTQYF. CDR3 in DNA: TGTGCCAGCAGCCCGAGGGGGACTAGCGGGGGCCGGGGAGATACGCAGTATTTT.